This paragraph covers one TCR beta chain sequence. Its recognized antigen is unknown. Base qualities are missing; no much larger clone stands one base away. The data were obtained in a study of T cells in Graves' hyperthyroidism and ophthalmopathy (dated by TCRdb to about 2019). Study-level background: Peripheral blood samples were taken at the time of initial diagnosis, prior to any treatment. To identify distinguishing TCR V-J signatures, a discovery cohort of around 98 patients was used, comprising 43 with Graves' ophthalmopathy and approximately 57 with stable Graves' hyperthyroidism. Whether ophthalmopathy could be predicted prospectively was tested in an independent validation cohort made up of roughly 19 hyperthyroidism patients plus 17 patients who later progressed to ophthalmopathy. The 100 or so discovery patients were randomly split 7:3 into training and test sets. In several Graves' hyperthyroidism patients, the study also compared T-cell repertoires from thyroid tissue with T-cell repertoires from blood. After blood sampling, hyperthyroidism patients were treated with methimazole at a starting dose of 30 mg daily, and ophthalmopathy patients were treated with high-dose intravenous methylprednisolone. According to the paper, TCR Vbeta CDR3 sequencing was carried out on more than 120 peripheral blood samples, which came from under 50 ophthalmopathy, 75 to 80 hyperthyroidism and about 17 progressor patients. Here is what the overall study found, with its caveats: Sample size was not statistically predetermined, and blinding of investigators to group allocation was not performed. In cross-validation, a model built on a 13 V-J signature told ophthalmopathy apart from stable hyperthyroidism with roughly 87% sensitivity and about 81% specificity, and in testing the same model reached 80%/75%. Blood samples also contained most of the expanded thyroid clonotypes (frequency above 0.001), which suggests that blood repertoires may reflect thyroid immune responses. In validation, the model predicted progression to ophthalmopathy a median of about 6.8 months before onset, with about 70% sensitivity and 72.22% specificity.

Hyperthyroidism patients were aged 18 to 65 years and newly diagnosed, with disease duration of less than 2 months. The study excluded patients with uncontrolled infections, other autoimmune diseases, pregnancy or lactation. Clinical symptoms, serum thyroxine and TRAb, thyroid ultrasound, and orbital computed tomography formed the basis for the diagnoses. Blood from progressor patients was collected at the time of first diagnosis with hyperthyroidism, before any ophthalmopathy symptoms had appeared. PBMCs were isolated from 7.5 to 10 ml of fresh peripheral blood by Ficoll-Paque density gradient centrifugation. Progressor patients were first diagnosed with Graves' hyperthyroidism and then developed ophthalmopathy during follow-up. Total RNA was extracted with Trizol reagent, and quality was checked on an Agilent 2100 Bioanalyzer. Measured from the cysteine to the phenylalanine, the CDR3 is 15 residues long. The read is trimmed to its CDR3 DNA, 45 bases read in frame from base 1. Unmatched junction bases come to 11, with V trimmed by 6 bases and J by 4 bases. The CDR1 and CDR2 encoded by the germline V gene are MNHEY and SVGEGT.

The TCR beta CDR3 regions were amplified from the RNA transcripts. A first-round RT-PCR of the TCR CDR3 used the HTBI primer set with the Qiagen OneStep RT-PCR kit. The libraries were constructed in a second round of multiplex PCR and then size-selected and purified. Libraries were sequenced paired-end with 100 bp reads on an Illumina HiSeq2000. On the authors' methods: SOAPnuke was used to process the raw data, with reads discarded if the reads contained adapters or uncalled bases, had a mean Phred below 15, or lacked an exact constant-primer or identifier match. COPE v1.2.5 was used to merge high-quality paired reads, and clonotypes were defined as unique nucleotide sequences. MiTCR v1.1 was used to align clonotypes to the IMGT TRBV, TRBD and TRBJ reference segments. The analysis was restricted to V-J combinations with a frequency above 0.0001, which together covered about 99% of the repertoires. A TCS score was defined as the ratio between F50 (clonal expansion) and ExV (chaos), using BLOSUM62-based TCRdist between CDR3 peptides within each V-J. Welch's t-statistics and random forest reduced fewer than 600 V-J features to fewer than 15, which were used in a naive Bayes classifier (R e1071). TCRdb reran the public reads through fastp at Q25 and MiXCR, keeping productive beta chains. Duplicate CDR3 protein sequences are folded into a single record with the most common DNA and genes. The V and J calls were determined by TCRdb, not by the authors. Recorded for this sample are fewer than 450,000 distinct CDR3 sequences; approximately 17% of them occurred a single time. Jointly, the top ten make up about a third of the sample.

The sample consisted of blood. The V gene is TRBV6-2 or TRBV6-3 and the J gene is TRBJ1-1, with 7 central nucleotides matching TRBD1. This sequence originates from a woman in her thirties with Graves' hyperthyroidism that later progressed to Graves' ophthalmopathy. The CDR3 protein sequence reads: CASSLGQAGSTEAFF. The DNA sequence is given as TGTGCCAGCAGCCTAGGACAGGCGGGAAGCACTGAAGCTTTCTTT.